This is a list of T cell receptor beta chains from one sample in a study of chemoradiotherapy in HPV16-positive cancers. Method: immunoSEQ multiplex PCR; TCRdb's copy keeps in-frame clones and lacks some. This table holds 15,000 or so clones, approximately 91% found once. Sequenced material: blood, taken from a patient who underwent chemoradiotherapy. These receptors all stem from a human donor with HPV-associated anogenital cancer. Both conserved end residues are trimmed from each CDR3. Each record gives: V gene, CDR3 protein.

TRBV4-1 ASSQVGVETQY
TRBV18 ASQGQDSNTGELF
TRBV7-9 AAEAPSSYNEQF
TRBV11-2 ASSPIRTGVNEQY
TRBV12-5 ASGRRGGSTDTQY
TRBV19 ASQQPNTEAF
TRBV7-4 ASGKYSSNNYGYT
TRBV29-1 SVPGGSGLNYGYT
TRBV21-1 ASGGRQPQIYNEQF
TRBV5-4 ASSSRTDSYEQY
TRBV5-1 ASSFHGDTEAF
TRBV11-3 ASSPSDRDEQY
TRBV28 ASRSGTENEKLF
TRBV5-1 ASSFRTGSSYNEQF
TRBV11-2 ASSLVQGDSPLH